This TCR beta chain is from a study of T cell clonotyping in hematopoietic cell transplantation listed by TCRdb under 2021. About the study as a whole: Recipient samples taken before transplant were obtained following cytoreduction. Patients were recruited between September 2015 and January 2017 and followed until late 2020 or death. In the study, fewer than 150 blood samples were gathered from roughly 40 consecutive transplant recipients and their related donors.

Worth noting for this clone: The specificity of this receptor is unknown. No quality values exist for individual bases; no much larger clone is one base distant.

V is shortened by 6 bases, J by 5 bases, and the region joining them spans 16 bases. From the cysteine up to the phenylalanine, the CDR3 has a length of 15 residues. The entry retains the CDR3 DNA only, 45 bases that are in frame from base 1. The germline V gene supplies CDR1 SNHLY and CDR2 FYNNEI. What the time point label conveys for this sample: recipient sample about 28 days before transplant, after cytoreduction. Recipient blood was collected about 28 days before transplant and at days 30, 100 and 180 after transplant. Nuclei Lysis Solution was used to extract genomic DNA from fresh or cryopreserved unfractionated peripheral blood mononuclear cells. The immunoSEQ assay, a bias-controlled multiplex PCR with V- and J-specific primers, was used to amplify TCR beta CDR3 regions from genomic DNA. A proprietary barcode and Illumina adapter sequences were added to the CDR3 amplicons in a second PCR step. CDR3 libraries were sequenced on an Illumina MiSeq instrument. On the study's bioinformatics: Export and quality control were performed with immunoSEQ Analyzer 3.0, and downstream analyses were performed with R Bioconductor and Immunarch. Repertoire metrics were calculated using only productive rearrangements within the normalized downsampled data set. In the normalized cohort, a clonotype counted as pathologically expanded if the clonotype was larger than 5 templates. The Inverse Simpson Index was used to measure repertoire diversity. CMV-specificity analyses were carried out on the non-normalized data set to capture all clonotypes. Held by TCRdb, this immuneACCESS table contains in-frame sequences only and omits some clones. Under half of the omission traces to an unresolved V gene where checked; the cause of the rest is unknown. V, J and clone size were drawn from that table, and D and trimming were deduced from the DNA. For this sample the table gives roughly 40,000 clones, of which roughly 85% were detected only once. The ten largest clones take up approximately 3% of the sample.

Here is what the overall study found, with its caveats: After transplant, TCR diversity in recipients dropped, and pathologically expanded clonotypes increased progressively from day 30 to day 180. Only a small fraction of recipient repertoires overlapped donor repertoires, with over 95% appearing de novo at the given depth. Inverse Simpson Index values from donors and from recipients before transplant predicted broader TCR repertoire diversity after transplant. The sample size was limited, and CD4 and CD8 repertoire contributions could not be separated because cells were not sorted.

The clonotype was recovered from a man aged 60 to 75 with acute myeloid leukemia. Some clones in this sample may be carry-over from other donors' samples. The rearranged chain carries TRBV2 and TRBJ1-4; TRBD1 is perhaps the D gene, given 5 matching bases. The sample was peripheral blood mononuclear cells, taken before stem cell transplant. The CDR3 reads as follows: CASSFSGQQNEKLFF. The nucleotide sequence reads as follows: TGTGCCAGCAGCTTTTCAGGGCAGCAAAATGAAAAACTGTTTTTT.